The clone carrying this T cell receptor beta chain was recorded at least ten times. These data originate in a study of T cells in Graves' hyperthyroidism and ophthalmopathy. The CDR3 is 16 residues long. V dropped 1 base and J dropped 3 bases, with 13 bases sitting between them. The germline gives CDR1 SGHTA, CDR2 FQGNSA. Amplified TCR beta CDR3 regions derived from RNA transcripts. The TCR CDR3 was amplified in a first-round RT-PCR using the HTBI primer set. One entry per CDR3 protein results from TCRdb running MiXCR on the multiplex PCR reads. Of about 400,000 distinct CDR3 sequences listed, around a sixth were seen once; the top ten hold roughly 8%.

The receptor was isolated from a woman younger than 30 with Graves' hyperthyroidism. Sequenced sample: blood. The genes are TRBV7-2 and TRBJ2-1, with a weak D call TRBD1 (6 bases). As DNA, the CDR3 is TGTGCCAGCAGCTTAGGTGCCGGACAGCTCTACAATGAGCAGTTCTTC. Its translation: CASSLGAGQLYNEQFF.